Listed here is a single T cell receptor (beta chain). V gave up 2 bases and J gave up 4 bases, with 18 bases separating them. The CDR3 extends over 17 amino acids. Germline V lookup: CDR1 KGHSH, CDR2 LQKENI. TCRdb's table, derived via immunoSEQ multiplex PCR, lists solely in-frame clones and lacks some. The table has about 20,000 clones, about 86% seen once. This sample is drawn from a study of PD-L1 blockade in urothelial cancer. The V and J genes are TRBV18 and TRBJ2-1; the D gene is possibly TRBD1 (5 bases). This TCR derives from a man aged 45 to 65 with urothelial cancer. Material: PBMCs, obtained around atezolizumab (anti-PD-L1) treatment. This CDR3 reads CASSPFQGLEVYNEQFF. The CDR3 DNA reads as TGTGCCAGCTCACCATTCCAGGGCCTAGAAGTGTACAATGAGCAGTTCTTC.